Each of the 29 T cell receptor beta chains below was sequenced from the same sample in a study of shared T cell receptors in the human thymus. Sequencing used immunoSEQ multiplex PCR; TCRdb keeps in-frame clones, though not all of them. The sample yields some 700,000 clones, approximately 88% seen once. These data were also reused for a study on human thymus T cells.

The sample was thymocytes. All receptors come from a boy under two years old with a congenital heart defect.

CDR3 region: CAWKGQGKNIQYF. For the CDR3, the DNA is TGTGCCTGGAAGGGACAGGGCAAAAACATTCAGTACTTC. The V gene is TRBV30, the J gene TRBJ2-4; TRBD1 matches at 9 bases. This CDR3 comprises 13 residues. V dropped 4 bases and J dropped 3; count of bases not matched to a gene: 1. The V gene's germline CDR1 is GTSNPN and CDR2 SVGIG (reference sequence).

This chain links TRBV29-1 with TRBJ2-5; TRBD2 matches at 10 bases. The CDR3 runs 13 residues. The ends lost 5 bases at V and 5 bases at J; junction bases unmatched: 5. Germline values: CDR1 SQVTM, CDR2 ANQGSEA. CDR3 protein: CSVKAGGRETQYF. DNA of the CDR3: TGCAGCGTTAAAGCGGGAGGGCGGGAGACCCAGTACTTC.

V is TRBV27 and J is TRBJ2-2; 8 nucleotides agree with TRBD1. Germline CDR1 MNHEY, CDR2 SMNVEV (reference sequence). V was clipped by 3 bases and J by 0 bases; unmatched bases: 9. The CDR3 runs to 18 residues. This chain's CDR3 is CASSLSGGTGANTGELFF. As DNA, the CDR3 is TGTGCCAGCAGTTTGAGCGGCGGGACAGGAGCGAACACCGGGGAGCTGTTTTTT.

This clone was counted between two and nine times. The V and J genes are TRBV29-1 and TRBJ2-7; weak D call: TRBD1 (5 bases). Looked up from germline, CDR1 is SQVTM and CDR2 is ANQGSEA. This CDR3 is 16 amino acids long. V lost 3 bases and J 0 bases, leaving 18 bases between the germline ends. DNA for the CDR3: TGCAGCGTTGAGGCACGACAGAACTCAAGCTCCTACGAGCAGTACTTC. Its translation is CSVEARQNSSSYEQYF.

The V and J genes are TRBV29-1 and TRBJ2-1; the match to TRBD2 covers 7 bases. CDR1 and CDR2 (germline): SQVTM, ANQGSEA. V was pared by 1 base and J by 0 bases, with 3 bases of the junction left unmatched. The CDR3 runs 15 residues. The CDR3 loop reads CSVEGEGTSYNEQFF. In nucleotides, the CDR3 is TGCAGCGTTGAAGGGGAGGGAACCTCCTACAATGAGCAGTTCTTC.

J is TRBJ2-1 and V is TRBV28; 8 bases are shared with TRBD2. Germline values: CDR1 MDHEN, CDR2 SYDVKM. J was trimmed by 0 bases and V by 7 bases; bases with no gene match: 5. This CDR3 contains 15 residues. The CDR3: CASIIAGSSYNEQFF. CDR3 sequence (DNA): TGTGCCAGCATAATAGCGGGGAGCTCCTACAATGAGCAGTTCTTC.

The chain combines TRBV4-2 with TRBJ2-1; tentatively, D is TRBD1 (6 bases). This CDR3 has 17 amino acids. Germline V gene lookup returns CDR1 LGHNA and CDR2 YNFKEQ. Between the trimmed V and J ends, which lost 0 bases and 2 bases, there was a span of 14 bases. CDR3 sequence: CASSQEESRGPYNEQFF. The CDR3 coding sequence is TGTGCCAGCAGCCAAGAGGAGTCCAGGGGCCCCTACAATGAGCAGTTCTTC.

The rearrangement links TRBV14 to TRBJ2-4; 7 bases agree with TRBD2. The CDR3 is 18 amino acids. V lost 1 base to trimming and J lost 2 bases; unmatched junction nucleotides: 11. The germline V gene has CDR1 SGHDN and CDR2 FVKESK. The CDR3 DNA reads as TGTGCCAGCAGCCAAGGTGGTCTAGCGGCCCTCCCCAAAAACATTCAGTACTTC. Residues: CASSQGGLAALPKNIQYF. The variable domain in full, completed from reference TRBV14 and TRBJ2-4, reads EAGVTQFPSHSVIEKGQTVTLRCDPISGHDNLYWYRRVMGKEIKFLLHFVKESKQDESGMPNNRFLAERTGGTYSTLKVQPAELEDSGVYFCASSQGGLAALPKNIQYFGAGTRLSVL.

The V call is TRBV5-6, the J call TRBJ1-1; 8 nucleotides match TRBD1. Germline assignment: CDR1 SGHDT and CDR2 YYEEEE. The V gene end was trimmed by 5 bases and the J gene end by 6 bases; junction bases not matched to a gene: 6. The CDR3 length is 13 residues. CDR3: CASRDRDEAEAFF. CDR3 nucleotide sequence: TGTGCCAGCAGGGACAGGGACGAGGCTGAAGCTTTCTTT.

CDR3 sequence reads: CASRFPTKGMNYGYTF. The CDR3 nucleotides are TGTGCCAGTAGATTTCCCACCAAGGGGATGAACTATGGCTACACCTTC. The chain combines TRBV19 with TRBJ1-2; TRBD1 might be the D (5 bases). The CDR3 length is 16 residues. Between the trimmed V and J ends, which lost 6 bases and 2 bases, there was a span of 19 bases. CDR1 and CDR2 (germline): LNHDA, SQIVND (reference sequence).

The chain recombines TRBV5-1 with TRBJ2-1, with D possibly being TRBD2 (6 bases). V was pared by 0 bases and J by 4 bases, with 20 bases between. Germline CDR1 SGHRS, CDR2 YFSETQ. The CDR3 is 18 residues long. CDR3 bases: TGCGCCAGCAGCTTGGTGTTCGGGGGAAGGAGCCATTACAATGAGCAGTTCTTC. This translates into CASSLVFGGRSHYNEQFF.

The rearrangement joins TRBV7-2 to TRBJ1-5, with no clear D. Germline CDR1 is SGHTA and CDR2 is FQGNSA. The germline V and J ends were trimmed by 2 bases and 0 bases, with 8 bases remaining between them. This CDR3 region has 15 residues. In DNA form, the CDR3 reads TGTGCCAGCAGCTTACGGGGAGGTAGCAATCAGCCCCAGCATTTT. It is translated as CASSLRGGSNQPQHF. The full variable domain, with the rest looked up from reference TRBV7-2 and TRBJ1-5, is GAGVSQSPSNKVTEKGKDVELRCDPISGHTALYWYRQSLGQGLEFLIYFQGNSAPDKSGLPSDRFSAERTGGSVSTLTIQRTQQEDSAVYLCASSLRGGSNQPQHFGDGTRLSIL.

There are a few counts of this clone. The V call is TRBV16, the J call TRBJ1-2; tentative D call: TRBD1 (5 bases). The CDR3 is made up of 15 amino acids. Germline values: CDR1 KGHSY, CDR2 FQNENV. V lost 0 bases, J lost 4 bases, and 12 bases lay in between. The CDR3 sequence is CASSQSVGQSYGYTF. CDR3 nucleotides: TGTGCCAGCAGCCAATCAGTGGGGCAGAGCTATGGCTACACCTTC.

The chain employs TRBV11-1 and TRBJ1-1, with 7 bases identical to TRBD1. This CDR3 has 17 amino acids. Germline V lookup: CDR1 SGHAT, CDR2 FQDESV (reference sequence). V lost 1 base to trimming and J lost 2 bases; unmatched junction nucleotides: 10. CDR3 bases: TGTGCCAGCAGCTTAGACATCCCGGACAGGACAAACACTGAAGCTTTCTTT. Translated, it gives CASSLDIPDRTNTEAFF.

The chain couples TRBV27 to TRBJ2-5; 7 bases match TRBD2. The length of the CDR3 is 15 residues. Germline V gives CDR1 MNHEY, CDR2 SMNVEV (reference sequence). V lost 4 bases to trimming and J lost 1 base; unmatched junction nucleotides: 6. The CDR3 is CASSSPGGFQETQYF. CDR3 DNA sequence: TGTGCCAGCAGTTCCCCGGGGGGATTCCAAGAGACCCAGTACTTC.

The chain carries TRBV28 and TRBJ2-1; 7 nucleotides agree with TRBD1. Trimming cost V 5 bases and J 6 bases; bases outside gene matches: 13. The CDR3 loop spans 16 amino acids. From germline, CDR1 is MDHEN and CDR2 SYDVKM. The CDR3 DNA sequence: TGTGCCAGCAGTACCCCCGGGACAGCCTATACCAATGAGCAGTTCTTC. It encodes CASSTPGTAYTNEQFF.

The rearrangement joins TRBV27 to TRBJ2-7; TRBD2 aligns across 8 bases. Germline V gene lookup returns CDR1 MNHEY and CDR2 SMNVEV (reference sequence). CDR3 size: 15 residues. V shed 3 bases and J 6 bases; nucleotides not matched to a gene: 10. Written as DNA, the CDR3 is TGTGCCAGCAGTTTTTATGGGACTAGTGTCTCCGAGCAGTACTTC. This encodes CASSFYGTSVSEQYF.

The gene calls are TRBV7-9 and TRBJ1-2; D remains ambiguous. This CDR3 has 12 amino acids. V was clipped by 5 bases and J by 4 bases, with 8 bases between them. Germline V gene data show CDR1 as SEHNR and CDR2 as FQNEAQ (reference sequence). DNA for the CDR3: TGTGCCAGCAGCCCTATGATCTATGGCTACACCTTC. This sequence encodes CASSPMIYGYTF.

The chain recombines TRBV6-6 with TRBJ2-7, with a tentative D call TRBD2 (6 bases). Germline V lookup: CDR1 MNHNY, CDR2 SVGAGI (reference sequence). V was pared by 8 bases and J by 6 bases, with 14 bases between. The length of the CDR3 is 12 residues. The CDR3 reads CASGAGSGEQYF. The CDR3 nucleotides read TGTGCCAGCGGTGCGGGATCAGGCGAGCAGTACTTC.

The chain employs TRBV28 and TRBJ2-1; TRBD2 matches 8 bases. Germline V gives CDR1 MDHEN, CDR2 SYDVKM. The CDR3 length is 14 residues. Germline trimming cut 5 bases from V and 9 bases from J; bases unmatched to any gene: 9. DNA of the CDR3: TGTGCCAGCAGTAGCGTCGGGGGGGATGGTGAGCAGTTCTTC. It is translated as CASSSVGGDGEQFF.

In its sample, this clone was seen once. The chain carries TRBV19 and TRBJ2-1; a weak D match, TRBD2 (6 bases). Per the germline V gene, CDR1 is LNHDA and CDR2 is SQIVND (reference sequence). The CDR3 is made up of 14 amino acids. V dropped 8 bases and J dropped 0 bases, with 11 bases sitting between them. The CDR3 nucleotides read TGTGCCAGTCGGAACGGGAGCTCCTACAATGAGCAGTTCTTC. Its protein is CASRNGSSYNEQFF. The full variable domain, completed using reference TRBV19 and TRBJ2-1, is DGGITQSPKYLFRKEGQNVTLSCEQNLNHDAMYWYRQDPGQGLRLIYYSQIVNDFQKGDIAEGYSVSREKKESFPLTVTSAQKNPTAFYLCASRNGSSYNEQFFGPGTRLTVL.

The chain uses TRBV10-3 and TRBJ1-1; the match to TRBD1 covers 8 bases. V was pared by 2 bases and J by 3 bases, with 2 bases of the junction left unmatched. CDR1 and CDR2 (germline): ENHRY, SYGVKD. This CDR3 has 14 residues. The CDR3 coding sequence is TGTGCCATCAGTGAGGAGGACAGGGACACTGAAGCTTTCTTT. It yields the protein CAISEEDRDTEAFF.

The chain couples TRBV7-9 to TRBJ2-5; D possibly corresponds to TRBD2 (5 bases). Germline V CDR1 and CDR2: SEHNR, FQNEAQ (reference sequence). Between the trimmed V and J ends, which lost 5 bases and 4 bases, there was a span of 20 bases. The CDR3 covers 16 residues. For the CDR3, the DNA is TGTGCCAGCAGCCGAGGGCCAGGTGAGGGTGGAGAGACCCAGTACTTC. This sequence encodes CASSRGPGEGGETQYF.

The gene calls are TRBV4-1 and TRBJ2-7, with TRBD2 identical over 13 bases. CDR1 is MGHRA, CDR2 YSYEKL, per germline. The CDR3 has 16 residues. Germline trimming cut 2 bases from V and 2 bases from J; bases unmatched to any gene: 3. The CDR3 protein is CASSQLLAGGPYEQYF. The CDR3 DNA is TGCGCCAGCAGCCAACTACTAGCGGGAGGGCCCTACGAGCAGTACTTC.

This chain connects TRBV2 to TRBJ2-1; TRBD2 agrees at 11 bases. The CDR3 consists of 16 residues. The V gene end was trimmed by 10 bases and the J gene end by 9 bases; junction bases not matched to a gene: 17. Germline V gene data show CDR1 as SNHLY and CDR2 as FYNNEI. For the CDR3, the DNA is TGTGCCAACCTCCGTTCGGCTAGCGGGAGGTTCGGTGAGCAGTTCTTC. Its translation: CANLRSASGRFGEQFF.

The chain joins TRBV5-4 to TRBJ2-1; 7 bases map to TRBD2. The V gene's germline CDR1 is SGHNT and CDR2 YYREEE (reference sequence). The CDR3 runs 15 residues. V gave up 4 bases and J gave up 6 bases; unmatched junction bases: 10. CDR3 in amino acids: CASSPDPGLPNEQFF. CDR3 nucleotides: TGTGCCAGCAGCCCGGATCCGGGACTACCCAATGAGCAGTTCTTC.

The chain uses TRBV28 and TRBJ1-2, with 7 bases lining up with TRBD1. V dropped 3 bases and J dropped 5; count of bases not matched to a gene: 18. Germline lookup yields CDR1 MDHEN and CDR2 SYDVKM. This CDR3 has 18 amino acids. In DNA, the CDR3 is TGTGCCAGCAGTTTCAGCGTGGACAGGCCAGAAATTCCTTATGGCTACACCTTC. Translation: CASSFSVDRPEIPYGYTF.

This chain connects TRBV4-1 to TRBJ1-2; D not resolved. CDR1 and CDR2 from the germline V gene are MGHRA and YSYEKL. This CDR3 has 16 amino acids. The V gene lost 0 bases and the J gene lost 8 bases, with 19 bases spanning the gap. CDR3 in amino acids: CASSQEGRRHSGGYTF. Written as DNA, the CDR3 is TGCGCCAGCAGCCAAGAGGGTAGAAGACATTCGGGGGGCTACACCTTC.

This chain joins TRBV11-2 and TRBJ1-1; the match to TRBD1 covers 8 bases. CDR3 length: 16 residues. V shed 5 bases, J shed 0 bases, and the junction held 8 bases outside the gene matches. CDR1 is SGHAT, CDR2 FQNNGV, per germline. In DNA form, the CDR3 reads TGTGCCAGCAGCATGGGGACAGGACACATGAACACTGAAGCTTTCTTT. Amino acid sequence: CASSMGTGHMNTEAFF.